This TCR beta chain is from a study of blood T cell repertoires in COVID-19. Looking at the study overall: Sites in the United States, Italy and Spain provided acute and convalescent COVID-19 samples. Nucleic acid was either cDNA or gDNA, and it came from T cells, B-cell-depleted T cells, or PBMCs.

Original data processing: Amplification from reference gene primers served as the basis for estimated nucleated cell counts. Produced via immunoSEQ multiplex PCR; TCRdb's table is partial and in-frame only. V and J calls and clone size come straight from that table; D and trimming were deduced from the DNA. The table records around 200,000 clones, about nine tenths of them present only once. The CDR3 is 17 amino acids. V was pared by 1 base and J by 6 bases, with 19 bases between. CDR1 is LNHNV and CDR2 is YYDKDF in the germline V gene (reference sequence). V gene TRBV15 combines with J gene TRBJ2-1; tentatively, D is TRBD2 (5 bases). This receptor was obtained from a man in his forties with acute or convalescent COVID-19. Sequenced input: peripheral blood. The CDR3 bases are TGTGCCACCAGCAGAGTCGGAGGCGCTCCGGATACCAATGAGCAGTTCTTC. Protein: CATSRVGGAPDTNEQFF.